This T cell receptor (beta chain) was captured in a study of cytomegalovirus exposure and HLA in healthy donors. Study-wide context: In an early release, HLA-typed donors contributed 80 million to 95 million unique TCR sequences.

Healthy people donating bone marrow made up the donors. Note on this clone: Antigen specificity is unknown.

The PCR had 60 Vbeta and 13 Jbeta primers. Clones were sequenced by immunoSEQ multiplex PCR, and TCRdb holds only the in-frame ones, with some missing. The table shows fewer than 200,000 clones, with 82% occurring only once. Whole-study findings and limits: Per published accounts, TCR beta sequences correctly predicted the HLA-A and HLA-B alleles of most subjects.

The CDR3 covers 20 residues. Germline CDR1 reads MDHEN; CDR2 reads SYDVKM. Deletions cut 6 bases from V and 1 base from J, with 30 bases between. The rearrangement uses TRBV28 and TRBJ1-2, with D possibly TRBD1 on 5 matching bases. The receptor was isolated from a man aged 50 or older in good health and CMV-seropositive. Sequences were obtained from PBMCs. In nucleotides, the CDR3 is TGTGCCAGCAGCCCGAGGAGCGTGGGGCTTATCGGGCGGATTAACTATGGCTACACCTTC. Protein: CASSPRSVGLIGRINYGYTF.